A selection of T cell receptor beta chains follows, all from one sample in a study of T-cell reconstitution after alpha-beta-depleted transplantation in children. One entry per CDR3 protein results from TCRdb running MiXCR on the PCR reads. Among some 400,000 distinct CDR3 sequences listed, roughly 20% were seen once. The sequencing here drew on PBMCs from the stem cell graft donor, taken from the stem cell graft. Every receptor here comes from a human donor who donated a stem cell graft to a child with acute myeloid leukemia. Both conserved end residues are part of each CDR3. Each record gives: J gene, clone size, V gene, D gene, CDR3 DNA, CDR3 protein. D genes are given only for firm matches. The listing skips clone size in some rows; elsewhere it reads once, few, many or a size class.

>TRBJ2-7|few|TRBV12-3/TRBV12-4|NA
TGTGCCAGCAGTGGGCGGATCTTCTACGAGCAGTACTTC
CASSGRIFYEQYF
>TRBJ2-1|NA|TRBV11-2|NA
TGTGCCAGCAGCTTCCGTATAATTTGGAAAAGTCGGGAGAATGAGCAGTTCTTC
CASSFRIIWKSRENEQFF
>TRBJ2-1|once|TRBV12-3/TRBV12-4|NA
TGTGCCAGCAGTTTAGATGCTGGTTACAATGAGCAGTTCTTC
CASSLDAGYNEQFF
>TRBJ1-4|once|TRBV5-4|NA
TGTGCCAGCAGCCAGACAGTCACTGATGAAAAACTGTTTTTT
CASSQTVTDEKLFF
>TRBJ2-5|many|TRBV18|TRBD2
TGTGCCAGCTCACCGGGACTAGTCCACGAGACCCAGTACTTC
CASSPGLVHETQYF
>TRBJ2-1|many|TRBV7-9|TRBD1
TGTGCCAGCAGCTTAGGGGACAGGGTATCGGATGAGCAGTTCTTC
CASSLGDRVSDEQFF
>TRBJ2-7|NA|TRBV10-2|NA
TGCGCCAGCAGTGTGACCCGCCGGGAGCAGTACTTC
CASSVTRREQYF
>TRBJ2-2|many|TRBV24-1|NA
TGTGCCACCAGTGATTTAGGGAACACCGGGGAGCTGTTTTTT
CATSDLGNTGELFF
>TRBJ1-1|NA|TRBV20-1|TRBD1
TGCAGTGCTCATGACAGGGAGAGACTGAACACTGAAGCTTTCTTT
CSAHDRERLNTEAFF
>TRBJ2-6|few|TRBV24-1|NA
TGTGCCACCAGTGACCACCCTGGGGCCGAGAGCTCTGGGGCCAACGTCCTGACTTTC
CATSDHPGAESSGANVLTF
>TRBJ1-6|few|TRBV20-1|NA
TGCAGTGCTAGAATCCGGGAAAAGCAACTGGGATCACCCCTCCACTTT
CSARIREKQLGSPLHF
>TRBJ2-7|few|TRBV20-1|TRBD2
TGCAGTGCTAGAGATGGGCTAGCGGGATATCGTTACGAGCAGTACTTC
CSARDGLAGYRYEQYF
>TRBJ2-1|NA|TRBV7-2|TRBD2
TGTGCCAGCAGCTCCCGGACTAGCGGGAGGAGAAATGAGCAGTTCTTC
CASSSRTSGRRNEQFF
>TRBJ2-3|NA|TRBV12-3/TRBV12-4|NA
TGTGCCAGCAGTTTTATTAGGGATATGTCAGATACGCAGTATTTT
CASSFIRDMSDTQYF
>TRBJ2-7|few|TRBV7-2|TRBD2
TGTGCCAGCAGCTTGGGCGGTTGGACTAGCGGGATGGGTGAGCAGTACTTC
CASSLGGWTSGMGEQYF
>TRBJ2-3|NA|TRBV10-3|TRBD2
TGTGCCACCCTAGCGGGAGCGACAGATACGCAGTATTTT
CATLAGATDTQYF